A single sample gave rise to the 24 T cell receptor beta chains below, sequenced in a study of cytomegalovirus exposure and HLA in healthy donors. It was with 60 Vbeta and 13 Jbeta primers that the PCR ran. Profiled with immunoSEQ multiplex PCR; TCRdb holds only in-frame clones, not every one. Of 200,000 to 250,000 clones detected, roughly 80% appear once; the ten largest clones hold less than 3%. The sample taken for sequencing was PBMCs. Source of these receptors: a woman aged 40 to 50 in good health and CMV-seronegative.

This chain links TRBV11-3 with TRBJ2-2; 11 bases are a match to TRBD2. The CDR3 spans 20 residues. From germline, CDR1 is SGHNT and CDR2 YENEEA. J gave up 4 bases and V 1 base, and 14 bases lay outside the gene matches. The CDR3, as DNA: TGTGCCAGCAGCTTAGGTCCCCCGAAATCTAGCGGGAGGAGCACCGGGGAGCTGTTTTTT. Its protein product is CASSLGPPKSSGRSTGELFF.

This clone was seen once. The chain links TRBV4-1 to TRBJ2-1; 9 bases match TRBD2. Per the germline V gene, CDR1 is MGHRA and CDR2 is YSYEKL. V trimming: 4 bases; J trimming: 5 bases; junction bases outside the gene matches: 12. CDR3 length: 17 residues. This CDR3 reads CASSPLFSGSSDNEQFF. As DNA, the CDR3 is TGCGCCAGCAGCCCCTTATTTAGCGGGAGTTCAGACAATGAGCAGTTCTTC.

The V gene is TRBV9, the J gene TRBJ2-6; a weak D match, TRBD2 (5 bases). Germline values: CDR1 SGDLS, CDR2 YYNGEE. Trimming removed 2 bases from V and 4 bases from J, with 10 bases in between. There are 15 residues in the CDR3. CDR3 DNA sequence: TGTGCCAGCAGCGTTGGCCCGGGGGGGGCCAACGTCCTGACTTTC. This translates into CASSVGPGGANVLTF.

The J gene is TRBJ2-2, the V gene TRBV5-6; 9 bases line up with TRBD2. Germline lookup yields CDR1 SGHDT and CDR2 YYEEEE. CDR3 length: 15 residues. V gave up 5 bases and J gave up 2 bases; unmatched junction bases: 4. CDR3 DNA: TGTGCCAGCAGGTTGCGGGGGGGTAACACCGGGGAGCTGTTTTTT. Its translation: CASRLRGGNTGELFF.

This chain uses TRBV7-2 with TRBJ2-2; TRBD1 matches at 7 bases. With 10 bases clipped from V and 2 bases from J, the junction kept 7 bases outside the gene matches. CDR3 length: 14 residues. CDR1 and CDR2 from the germline V gene are SGHTA and FQGNSA. For the CDR3, the DNA is TGTGCCAACGTCGGACAGGTTAACACCGGGGAGCTGTTTTTT. It specifies CANVGQVNTGELFF.

This chain links TRBV4-1 with TRBJ1-1; D uncertain. Trimming took 5 bases from V and 6 from J, leaving 10 bases between them. CDR3 length: 12 residues. Germline assignment: CDR1 MGHRA and CDR2 YSYEKL. The DNA of the CDR3 is TGCGCCAGCAGCTCCAGAACGTCTGAAGCTTTCTTT. Its protein product is CASSSRTSEAFF.

Concerning this clone: Other nucleotide sequences from this sample produce the same CDR3. The chain joins TRBV7-3 to TRBJ1-1, with D perhaps TRBD1 (5 bases). Germline CDR1 reads SGHTA; CDR2 reads FQGTGA. The length of the CDR3 is 13 residues. V was trimmed by 0 bases and J by 4 bases, leaving 6 bases between them. The CDR3 here is CASSLTGGTEAFF. The CDR3 DNA is TGTGCCAGCAGCTTAACGGGGGGCACTGAAGCTTTCTTT.

This clone showed up just a few times. V usage is TRBV21-1 and J usage is TRBJ1-4. TRBV21-1 is labeled a pseudogene. The CDR3 length is 9 residues. The CDR3 DNA sequence: TGTGCCGGGGGGGTGAAACTGTTTTTT. Translation: CAGGVKLFF.

The CDR3 DNA reads TGTGCCTGGAGCCCTAGACCTCGCTCTGGAAACACCATATATTTT. It is translated as CAWSPRPRSGNTIYF. The chain employs TRBV30 and TRBJ1-3, with no clear D. Per the germline V gene, CDR1 is GTSNPN and CDR2 is SVGIG (reference sequence). V lost 3 bases and J lost 0, with 12 bases in between. CDR3 length: 15 amino acids.

The V gene is TRBV5-1, the J gene TRBJ2-2; D might be TRBD2 (6 bases). Germline values: CDR1 SGHRS, CDR2 YFSETQ. CDR3 length: 15 residues. The ends were cut back, 6 bases at V and 2 bases at J, with 14 bases in the middle. The CDR3 protein is CASKQGTANTGELFF. In nucleotides, the CDR3 is TGCGCCAGCAAGCAAGGGACTGCCAACACCGGGGAGCTGTTTTTT.

The CDR3 region is CASSEYQGAGEKLFF. The CDR3 DNA sequence: TGTGCCAGCAGTGAATACCAGGGGGCAGGGGAAAAACTGTTTTTT. This sequence joins TRBV25-1 and TRBJ1-4, with 8 bases lining up with TRBD1. J was trimmed by 8 bases and V by 0 bases; bases with no gene match: 5. This CDR3 is 15 amino acids long. The germline V gene has CDR1 MGHDK and CDR2 SYGVNS.

The gene calls are TRBV9 and TRBJ2-3; TRBD2 matches 9 bases. This CDR3 is built from 16 residues. Trimming at V came to 2 bases and at J to 6 bases, leaving 10 bases not matched to a gene. Per the germline V gene, CDR1 is SGDLS and CDR2 is YYNGEE. CDR3 nucleotides: TGTGCCAGCAGCGTCGGTATAGCGGGAGAGTCGGATACGCAGTATTTT. Its translation is CASSVGIAGESDTQYF.

The genes are TRBV10-3 and TRBJ2-1; 13 bases agree with TRBD2. V shed 3 bases and J 4 bases; nucleotides not matched to a gene: 3. The CDR3 runs to 16 residues. CDR1 and CDR2 from the germline V gene are ENHRY and SYGVKD. The CDR3 sequence is CAISDGTSGAYNEQFF. DNA of the CDR3: TGTGCCATCAGTGATGGGACTAGCGGGGCGTACAATGAGCAGTTCTTC.

This CDR3 reads CASKTDSRTRDTEAFF. In DNA, the CDR3 is TGTGCCAGCAAGACGGACAGCCGAACGAGGGACACTGAAGCTTTCTTT. The rearrangement uses TRBV7-3 and TRBJ1-1, with D possibly being TRBD1 (6 bases). Trimming stripped 7 bases from V and 3 bases from J, with 21 bases between. This CDR3 is 16 amino acids long. Germline V gene data show CDR1 as SGHTA and CDR2 as FQGTGA.

The chain carries TRBV27 and TRBJ1-1; TRBD1 is a possible D gene (5 bases). Germline CDR1 and CDR2: MNHEY and SMNVEV (reference sequence). With 6 bases removed from V and 8 bases from J, the gap between germline ends came to 7 bases. The CDR3 is 10 amino acids. CDR3 in DNA: TGTGCCAGCAGAGGGGTGGAAGCTTTCTTT. It encodes CASRGVEAFF.

This chain uses TRBV5-1 with TRBJ1-1; maybe TRBD1 (5 bases). Germline V gives CDR1 SGHRS, CDR2 YFSETQ. The CDR3 covers 14 residues. V gave up 4 bases and J gave up 4 bases, with 14 bases separating them. CDR3 sequence: CASSAGGGSTEAFF. CDR3 nucleotides: TGCGCCAGCAGCGCGGGTGGGGGGAGCACTGAAGCTTTCTTT. Drawing the rest from reference TRBV5-1 and TRBJ1-1, the complete variable domain is KAGVTQTPRYLIKTRGQQVTLSCSPISGHRSVSWYQQTPGQGLQFLFEYFSETQRNKGNFPGRFSGRQFSNSRSEMNVSTLELGDSALYLCASSAGGGSTEAFFGQGTRLTVV.

This clone showed up just a few times. V and J are TRBV30 and TRBJ2-7; the D gene is possibly TRBD1 (7 bases). V was clipped by 4 bases and J by 7 bases, with 20 bases between them. Germline V gives CDR1 GTSNPN, CDR2 SVGIG (reference sequence). The CDR3 is 14 amino acids. CDR3 sequence reads: CAWINRGRGNEQYF. CDR3 nucleotides: TGTGCCTGGATTAACAGGGGACGGGGGAATGAGCAGTACTTC.

The chain employs TRBV11-2 and TRBJ1-4; 12 positions match TRBD1. Germline V lookup: CDR1 SGHAT, CDR2 FQNNGV. The V and J ends lost 5 bases and 7 bases, in that order; junction bases with no gene match: 5. The length of the CDR3 is 15 residues. The CDR3 here is CASSPGQGAREKLFF. The CDR3 DNA follows: TGTGCCAGCAGCCCGGGACAGGGGGCACGTGAAAAACTGTTTTTT.

The rearrangement joins TRBV10-3 to TRBJ1-1, with D unclear. The CDR3 runs to 14 residues. V was cut by 4 bases and J by 0 bases, with 9 bases left in between. CDR1 and CDR2 (germline): ENHRY, SYGVKD. This chain's CDR3 is CAISGATMNTEAFF. CDR3 DNA sequence: TGTGCCATCAGTGGAGCTACCATGAACACTGAAGCTTTCTTT.

The chain links TRBV5-1 to TRBJ1-4, with 7 bases lining up with TRBD1. This CDR3 is 16 amino acids long. The germline CDR1 and CDR2 sequences are SGHRS and YFSETQ. Trimming took 1 base from V and 7 from J; bases not matched to a gene: 10. For the CDR3, the DNA is TGCGCCAGCAGCTTGTTTATCGGGCAGGGGGGTGAAAAACTGTTTTTT. Protein: CASSLFIGQGGEKLFF.

The chain recombines TRBV25-1 with TRBJ2-3; maybe TRBD2 (5 bases). Germline-derived CDR1 and CDR2 are MGHDK and SYGVNS. CDR3 length: 17 residues. V lost 3 bases to trimming and J lost 2 bases, with 18 bases between them. The CDR3 coding sequence is TGTGCCAGCAGTGATAGGGTGACGGGAAGCTTCACAGATACGCAGTATTTT. Protein sequence: CASSDRVTGSFTDTQYF.

J is TRBJ1-2 and V is TRBV28; 10 bases map to TRBD1. Trimming removed 8 bases from V and 7 bases from J; junction bases left unmatched: 7. CDR3 size: 13 residues. CDR1 and CDR2 (germline): MDHEN, SYDVKM. CDR3 sequence (DNA): TGTGCCAGCGGCGACAGGGGGCGTAGTGGCTACACCTTC. Translation gives CASGDRGRSGYTF.

V is TRBV7-7 and J is TRBJ2-1, with 7 bases aligning to TRBD2. Germline V gene lookup returns CDR1 SSHAT and CDR2 FNYEAQ (reference sequence). V dropped 1 base and J dropped 4; count of bases not matched to a gene: 4. The CDR3 has 15 amino acids. The DNA of the CDR3 is TGTGCCAGCAGCTTAGGACGGGGAGGGTACAATGAGCAGTTCTTC. It encodes CASSLGRGGYNEQFF.

This chain connects TRBV5-1 to TRBJ1-6; a possible D gene is TRBD1 (6 bases). V was clipped by 5 bases and J by 6 bases, with 27 bases between them. Germline loops: CDR1 SGHRS, CDR2 YFSETQ. The CDR3 loop spans 19 amino acids. The CDR3 sequence is CASRAGTRNQGPINSPLHF. CDR3 coding DNA: TGCGCCAGCAGGGCCGGGACAAGAAACCAGGGTCCGATTAATTCACCCCTCCACTTT.